The clone carrying this T cell receptor (beta chain) was found a few times. Antigen unknown. Other DNA sequences in the same sample also yield this CDR3. The data belong to a study of beta chain features in type 1 diabetes. Germline loops: CDR1 SGHDN, CDR2 FVKESK. This CDR3 has 14 residues. V dropped 1 base and J dropped 2 bases, with 5 bases sitting between them. Notes on the study in general: Reduced insertions and increased deletions marked VDJ junctions in type 1 diabetes patients. Patients and controls would share equally any PCR tilt toward shorter templates.

The study reverse transcribed the entire isolated RNA, so it sequenced expressed TCRB transcripts. Sequencing was performed with immunoSEQ multiplex PCR; in TCRdb, only in-frame clones are kept and a portion is missing. The sample shows some 410,000 clones, 14% of them seen only once. The chain has TRBV14 and TRBJ2-2; D is ambiguous. This clonotype was sampled from a man aged 25 to 40 in good health. What was sequenced was naive CD4+ T cells from blood. The CDR3: CASSQGLNTGELFF. The CDR3 DNA sequence: TGTGCCAGCAGCCAAGGTCTTAACACCGGGGAGCTGTTTTTT.